Below, 17 T cell receptor beta chains from the same sample are listed, as sequenced in a study of blood T cell repertoires in COVID-19. Method: immunoSEQ multiplex PCR; TCRdb's copy keeps in-frame clones and lacks some. Counted here are about 81,000 clones, roughly nine tenths occurring once; the ten biggest clones make up 1.9%. Material for sequencing was peripheral blood. The receptor set was obtained from a woman aged 50 to 60 in a cohort sampled during active COVID-19.

The genes are TRBV7-2 and TRBJ2-2; 10 nucleotides agree with TRBD1. Germline CDR1 is SGHTA and CDR2 is FQGNSA. The CDR3 loop spans 17 amino acids. V lost 6 bases and J lost 5; bases outside the gene matches: 12. The CDR3 is CASRPPRQGARTGELFF. The CDR3 coding sequence is TGTGCCAGCAGGCCTCCCCGACAGGGGGCGAGAACCGGGGAGCTGTTTTTT. Supplemented by reference TRBV7-2 and TRBJ2-2, the full variable domain reads GAGVSQSPSNKVTEKGKDVELRCDPISGHTALYWYRQSLGQGLEFLIYFQGNSAPDKSGLPSDRFSAERTGGSVSTLTIQRTQQEDSAVYLCASRPPRQGARTGELFFGEGSRLTVL.

The chain is built from TRBV4-1 and TRBJ1-1; D ambiguous. CDR1 is MGHRA and CDR2 is YSYEKL in the germline V gene. V lost 4 bases to trimming and J lost 3 bases, with 12 bases between them. The CDR3 covers 14 residues. In nucleotides, the CDR3 is TGCGCCAGCAGCCGGTTCGGGAGGGACACTGAAGCTTTCTTT. Amino acids: CASSRFGRDTEAFF.

This clone was detected once. The rearrangement uses TRBV5-1 and TRBJ1-6; no definite D call. The length of the CDR3 is 13 residues. V lost 2 bases to trimming and J lost 8 bases, with 8 bases between them. CDR1 is SGHRS, CDR2 YFSETQ, per germline. The CDR3 reads CASSFRLDSPLHF. The CDR3 nucleotides read TGCGCCAGCAGCTTCAGACTGGATTCACCCCTCCACTTT.

V gene TRBV6-5 combines with J gene TRBJ2-5, with D hard to call. This CDR3 is built from 14 residues. V was trimmed by 7 bases and J by 5 bases, leaving 17 bases between them. Looked up from germline, CDR1 is MNHEY and CDR2 is SVGAGI. As DNA, the CDR3 is TGTGCCAGCACCCCCGGCGGCGCAAAGGAGACCCAGTACTTC. This encodes CASTPGGAKETQYF.

The J gene is TRBJ1-6, the V gene TRBV3-1 (or the pseudogene TRBV3-2), with D tentatively TRBD1 (5 bases). V lost 4 bases, J lost 5 bases, and 9 bases lay in between. Looked up from germline, CDR1 is LGHDT and CDR2 is YNNKEL (reference sequence). The CDR3 covers 14 residues. The CDR3 reads CASSPWGDNSPLHF. CDR3 in DNA: TGTGCCAGCAGCCCGTGGGGGGATAATTCACCCCTCCACTTT.

The chain joins TRBV29-1 to TRBJ1-1, with D perhaps matching TRBD1 (5 bases). The germline V and J ends were trimmed by 7 bases and 4 bases, with 10 bases remaining between them. This CDR3 has 11 amino acids. Per germline, CDR1 SQVTM and CDR2 ANQGSEA. Here the CDR3 DNA reads TGCAGCGCCAGGGTCGGCACTGAAGCTTTCTTT. Translation: CSARVGTEAFF.

The chain carries TRBV6-5 and TRBJ1-5; TRBD1 agrees at 9 bases. Trimming cost V 6 bases and J 6 bases; bases outside gene matches: 9. The CDR3 extends over 15 amino acids. The germline CDR1 and CDR2 sequences are MNHEY and SVGAGI. CDR3 bases: TGTGCCAGCAGGACCCGGGACAGGGACCTTCAGCCCCAGCATTTT. It yields the protein CASRTRDRDLQPQHF.

The J gene is TRBJ2-3, the V gene TRBV4-1, with 15 bases lining up with TRBD2. Germline V gene sequence: CDR1 MGHRA, CDR2 YSYEKL. V lost 5 bases and J lost 3; bases outside the gene matches: 12. The CDR3 contains 19 residues. This CDR3 reads CASSTGLAGGRSSTDTQYF. As DNA, the CDR3 is TGCGCCAGCAGCACCGGACTAGCGGGGGGGCGGAGTAGTACAGATACGCAGTATTTT.

The J gene is TRBJ2-3, the V gene TRBV27; 11 nucleotides match TRBD2. The CDR3 runs to 14 residues. Germline V gives CDR1 MNHEY, CDR2 SMNVEV (reference sequence). The ends lost 5 bases at V and 4 bases at J; junction bases unmatched: 2. CDR3 in amino acids: CASSSSGRADTQYF. The CDR3, as DNA: TGTGCCAGCAGTAGTAGCGGGAGGGCAGATACGCAGTATTTT.

The chain combines TRBV13 with TRBJ1-3; no clear D. V was trimmed by 2 bases and J by 3 bases, leaving 8 bases between them. CDR3 length: 14 amino acids. CDR1 and CDR2 from the germline V gene are PRHDT and FYEKMQ (reference sequence). Here the CDR3 reads CASSLILRGNTIYF. The CDR3 DNA is TGTGCCAGCAGCTTAATCCTACGTGGAAACACCATATATTTT.

The chain employs TRBV7-2 and TRBJ2-7; 7 nucleotides match TRBD1. The CDR3 length is 14 residues. V shed 0 bases and J 2 bases; nucleotides not matched to a gene: 1. The germline CDR1 and CDR2 sequences are SGHTA and FQGNSA. For the CDR3, the DNA is TGTGCCAGCAGCTTAGCAGGGGGCGCCTACGAGCAGTACTTC. Encoded protein: CASSLAGGAYEQYF.

CDR3 residues: CATSRGGSYGYTF. Written as DNA, the CDR3 is TGTGCCACCAGCAGAGGAGGCTCGTATGGCTACACCTTC. This chain links TRBV15 with TRBJ1-2; D ambiguous. The CDR3 loop spans 13 amino acids. CDR1 and CDR2 (germline): LNHNV, YYDKDF (reference sequence). V lost 1 base and J 5 bases, leaving 8 bases between the germline ends.

The DNA of the CDR3 is TGCAGCGTTGAATCCGCGGCGGGTTGGACAGGTGGCACTGAAGCTTTCTTT. Translated: CSVESAAGWTGGTEAFF. The genes are TRBV29-1 and TRBJ1-1; 7 positions match TRBD1. With 2 bases clipped from V and 4 bases from J, the junction kept 16 bases outside the gene matches. The CDR3 is made up of 17 amino acids. The germline gives CDR1 SQVTM, CDR2 ANQGSEA.

V is TRBV30 and J is TRBJ2-7, with 10 positions matching TRBD1. With V trimmed by 0 bases and J by 6 bases, 2 bases remained unmatched. Per germline, CDR1 GTSNPN and CDR2 SVGIG (reference sequence). The CDR3 has 13 residues. Here the CDR3 reads CAWSVDRGLEQYF. The CDR3 nucleotides read TGTGCCTGGAGTGTAGACAGGGGGCTCGAGCAGTACTTC.

The chain uses TRBV3-1 (or the pseudogene TRBV3-2) and TRBJ2-7; no definite D call. Between the trimmed V and J ends, which lost 2 bases and 4 bases, there was a span of 3 bases. This CDR3 spans 11 amino acids. Germline CDR1 reads LGHDT; CDR2 reads YNNKEL (reference sequence). The CDR3, as DNA: TGTGCCAGCAGCCAACGGTACGAGCAGTACTTC. Its translation: CASSQRYEQYF.

To note about this clone: One junction end does not reproduce the germline sequence, and a read error may be involved. The V call is TRBV6-5, the J call TRBJ2-7; 9 nucleotides agree with TRBD1. Germline loops: CDR1 MNHEY, CDR2 SVGAGI. The CDR3 runs 11 residues. The CDR3 sequence is CASRTGGAGSF. The CDR3 region has the DNA TGTGCCAGCAGGACAGGGGGGGCTGGGTCCTTC.

The chain combines TRBV27 with TRBJ1-5; 7 bases line up with TRBD1. This CDR3 region has 17 residues. V trimming: 6 bases; J trimming: 4 bases; junction bases outside the gene matches: 15. Germline loops: CDR1 MNHEY, CDR2 SMNVEV (reference sequence). CDR3 protein: CASRSSSWDSANQPQHF. Here the CDR3 DNA reads TGTGCCAGCAGATCATCCTCCTGGGACAGCGCTAATCAGCCCCAGCATTTT.